This TCR beta chain is drawn from a study of T and B cells in COVID-19 patients. On the study more broadly: Blood was sampled from COVID-19 patients who were either actively infected or recovered. Median age was 34 years in the recovered cohort and about 73 years in the active-infection cohort. Study observations and caveats: Patients with COVID-19 reportedly showed strongly skewed T cell receptor beta variable and joining gene usage.

From blood, 250-500 ng of genomic DNA served as TRB template. TRB rearrangements were amplified by multiplex PCR with BIOMED2 TRB-A/B primers. TCRdb reprocessed the multiplex PCR reads via MiXCR and lists one record per CDR3 protein. In the table there are approximately 11,000 distinct CDR3 sequences, 33% of which are singletons. CDR3 length equals 17 residues. Trimming took off 0 bases at V and 0 bases at J, with 14 bases between the two ends. The V gene's germline CDR1 is SQVTM and CDR2 ANQGSEA. By sample fraction, this clonotype is medium-sized. Its cognate antigen is unknown. The sequencing input was blood. This chain uses TRBV29-1 with TRBJ2-2; weak D call: TRBD1 (6 bases). The clonotype was recovered from a human donor with active COVID-19. CDR3 region: CSVEDLEDRTNTGELFF. In nucleotides, the CDR3 is TGCAGCGTTGAAGATCTGGAAGACAGGACGAACACCGGGGAGCTGTTTTTT.